The subject of this entry is one T cell receptor beta chain. There are 16 residues in the CDR3. Germline CDR1 reads SGHTA; CDR2 reads FQGTGA. V shed 2 bases, J shed 5 bases, and the junction held 9 bases outside the gene matches. Patients of the Seattle cohort, enrolled during active infection, were followed longitudinally. Assay used: immunoSEQ multiplex PCR; TCRdb lists only in-frame clones, some missing. Among 79,000 or so clones, about 85% were seen once, and the ten largest hold approximately 11%. The source of the sample is a study of blood T cell repertoires in COVID-19. About the research overall: Some COVID-19 samples were acute and others convalescent; all came from the United States, Italy and Spain. PBMCs, B-cell-depleted T cells, or T cells were the source of the cDNA or gDNA that made up the material.

The chain links TRBV7-3 to TRBJ2-1; the match to TRBD2 covers 7 bases. Sequences were obtained from peripheral blood. The TCR originated in a man in his sixties with COVID-19, enrolled during active disease. CDR3 loop: CASSLAARLADNEQFF. The CDR3 nucleotides read TGTGCCAGCAGCTTAGCCGCGAGACTAGCAGACAATGAGCAGTTCTTC.